A single sample gave rise to the 8 T cell receptor beta chains below, sequenced in a study of blood T cell repertoires in COVID-19. TCRdb's table, derived via immunoSEQ multiplex PCR, lists solely in-frame clones and lacks some. The sample contains hundreds of thousands of clones, just over 85% of which appear only once. The material sequenced was PBMCs or T cells enriched from blood (not recorded which). The receptors were gathered from a woman aged 50 to 60 with acute COVID-19.

This clone has only a few counts. The V call is TRBV2, the J call TRBJ2-7; D might be TRBD1 (5 bases). The CDR3 is made up of 11 amino acids. Looked up from germline, CDR1 is SNHLY and CDR2 is FYNNEI. V was trimmed by 6 bases and J by 3 bases, leaving 6 bases between them. The CDR3 coding sequence is TGTGCCAGCAGGGACAACTACGAGCAGTACTTC. This gives the protein CASRDNYEQYF.

V gene TRBV4-2 combines with J gene TRBJ2-7; TRBD1 aligns across 9 bases. The CDR3 covers 16 residues. CDR1 and CDR2 from the germline V gene are LGHNA and YNFKEQ. The V segment lost 2 bases and the J segment 3 bases; nucleotides outside the gene matches: 8. The CDR3, as DNA: TGTGCCAGCAGCCAAACCGGGACAGGGAACTACTACGAGCAGTACTTC. Translation: CASSQTGTGNYYEQYF.

The CDR3 spells CASSAATSSVWEQYF. The CDR3 bases are TGTGCCAGCTCAGCAGCAACATCGAGCGTATGGGAGCAGTACTTC. V gene TRBV18 combines with J gene TRBJ2-7, with no clear D. The germline CDR1 and CDR2 sequences are KGHSH and LQKENI. CDR3 length: 15 amino acids. V gave up 5 bases and J gave up 7 bases, with 21 bases separating them.

The CDR3 sequence is CASSLVDRGHGYTF. The CDR3 DNA reads TGTGCCAGCAGCTTAGTGGACAGGGGTCATGGCTACACCTTC. The rearrangement uses TRBV7-8 and TRBJ1-2; 9 nucleotides match TRBD1. Germline assignment: CDR1 SGHVS and CDR2 FQNEAQ. The CDR3 totals 14 residues. Trimming cost V 1 base and J 6 bases; bases outside gene matches: 3.

This clone was counted once. The V and J genes are TRBV7-6 and TRBJ2-2, with D perhaps TRBD2 (6 bases). Germline loops: CDR1 SGHVS, CDR2 FNYEAQ. V lost 1 base and J 1 base, leaving 10 bases between the germline ends. The CDR3 is made up of 16 amino acids. CDR3 DNA sequence: TGTGCCAGCAGCTTAGTAGCGGAGCTGAACACCGGGGAGCTGTTTTTT. This gives the protein CASSLVAELNTGELFF.

To note about this clone: Mismatch with germline at one junction end may stem from a read error. This chain joins TRBV25-1 and TRBJ1-2; D perhaps matches TRBD1 (5 bases). This CDR3 spans 12 amino acids. CDR1 is MGHDK and CDR2 is SYGVNS in the germline V gene. The CDR3 region is CASSDTGTALFF. CDR3 bases: TGTGCCAGCAGTGACACCGGGACTGCCCTCTTCTTC.

The V and J genes are TRBV12-3 or TRBV12-4 and TRBJ1-1; TRBD1 might be the D (5 bases). The germline V and J ends were trimmed by 3 bases and 4 bases, with 9 bases remaining between them. The CDR3 consists of 13 residues. CDR3 DNA: TGTGCCAGCAGTTTGGGGCCGATCACTGAAGCTTTCTTT. This gives the protein CASSLGPITEAFF.

The chain employs TRBV29-1 and TRBJ1-6; 9 bases fit TRBD1. V lost 6 bases to trimming and J lost 7 bases; unmatched junction nucleotides: 10. The CDR3 is 15 amino acids. The germline V gene has CDR1 SQVTM and CDR2 ANQGSEA. This chain's CDR3 is CSVRQGEFLNSPLHF. In DNA form, the CDR3 reads TGCAGCGTCCGACAGGGGGAATTTTTAAATTCACCCCTCCACTTT.